This T cell receptor (beta chain) stems from a study of Tregs in tolerant kidney transplant recipients. Overall study context: Antibodies separated recipient from donor cells.

Assay: immunoSEQ multiplex PCR; the TCRdb copy retains only in-frame clones and omits some. This sample has around 30,000 clones, with 82% found just once. This clone showed up just a few times. Its target is unknown. The CDR3 spans 13 residues. V was pared by 0 bases and J by 7 bases, with 9 bases between. Germline V lookup: CDR1 SGHDN, CDR2 FVKESK. Overall study findings and caveats: Findings come from small patient numbers and require larger validation.

This chain connects TRBV14 to TRBJ1-2; D ambiguous. The receptor was isolated from a human donor in good health. Material: Tregs from blood cultured with allogeneic cells. The CDR3 is CASSQDTGFGYTF. CDR3 DNA sequence: TGTGCCAGCAGCCAAGATACCGGGTTTGGCTACACCTTC.